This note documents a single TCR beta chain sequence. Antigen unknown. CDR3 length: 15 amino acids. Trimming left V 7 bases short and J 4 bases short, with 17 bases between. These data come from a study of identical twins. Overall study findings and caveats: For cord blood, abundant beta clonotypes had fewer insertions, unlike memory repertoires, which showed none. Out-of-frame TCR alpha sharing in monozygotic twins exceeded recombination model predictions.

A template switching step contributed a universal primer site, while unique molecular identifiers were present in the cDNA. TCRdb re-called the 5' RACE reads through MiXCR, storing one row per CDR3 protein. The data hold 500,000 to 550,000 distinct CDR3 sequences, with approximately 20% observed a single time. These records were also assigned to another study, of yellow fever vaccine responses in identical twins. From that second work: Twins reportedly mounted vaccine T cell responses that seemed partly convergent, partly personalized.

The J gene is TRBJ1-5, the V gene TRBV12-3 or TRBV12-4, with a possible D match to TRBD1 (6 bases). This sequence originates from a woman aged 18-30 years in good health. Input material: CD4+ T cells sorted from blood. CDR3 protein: CASTTRFTGNQPQHF. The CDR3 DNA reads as TGTGCCAGCACCACCAGATTCACAGGGAATCAGCCCCAGCATTTT.